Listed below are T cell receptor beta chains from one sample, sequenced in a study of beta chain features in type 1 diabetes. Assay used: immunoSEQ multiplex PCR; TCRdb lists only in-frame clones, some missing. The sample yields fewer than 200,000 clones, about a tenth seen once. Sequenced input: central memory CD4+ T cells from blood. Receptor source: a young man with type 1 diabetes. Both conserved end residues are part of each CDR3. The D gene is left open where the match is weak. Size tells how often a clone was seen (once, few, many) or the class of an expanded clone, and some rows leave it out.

DNA: TGTGCCAGCAAGCCACAGGGGACCGCCGCCTATGGCTACACCTTC; CDR3: CASKPQGTAAYGYTF; J: TRBJ1-2; length: 15; D: TRBD1; V: TRBV28; size: -
DNA: TGCGCCAGCAGACTCGCGGCGGGAAAGGTAGAGAGTGAAGCTTTCTTT; CDR3: CASRLAAGKVESEAFF; J: TRBJ1-1; length: 16; D: -; V: TRBV5-1; size: few
DNA: TGTGCCAGCAGTTTTTGGGACAGGGGATCTGGGGCCAACGTCCTGACTTTC; CDR3: CASSFWDRGSGANVLTF; J: TRBJ2-6; length: 17; D: TRBD1; V: TRBV28; size: few
DNA: TGCAGCGTGGCACAACAGCAAAACACTGAAGCTTTCTTT; CDR3: CSVAQQQNTEAFF; J: TRBJ1-1; length: 13; D: -; V: TRBV29-1; size: -
DNA: TGCAGTGCTCTGGATGAGGGTGAAGCTTTCTTT; CDR3: CSALDEGEAFF; J: TRBJ1-1; length: 11; D: -; V: TRBV20-1; size: -
DNA: TGCGCCAGCAGCTTGATCCCTAGCGGGAGGAGCCCAGATACGCAGTATTTT; CDR3: CASSLIPSGRSPDTQYF; J: TRBJ2-3; length: 17; D: TRBD2; V: TRBV5-1; size: -
DNA: TGTGCCAGCAGCGCGGCACTAGCGCGAGAGACCCAGTACTTC; CDR3: CASSAALARETQYF; J: TRBJ2-5; length: 14; D: TRBD2; V: TRBV9; size: -
DNA: TGCGCCAGCAGCTTGGGGCGGCCCACAGATACGCAGTATTTT; CDR3: CASSLGRPTDTQYF; J: TRBJ2-3; length: 14; D: -; V: TRBV5-1; size: -
DNA: TGTGCCAGCTCGAGGACTAGCGGCCAAGAGACCCAGTACTTC; CDR3: CASSRTSGQETQYF; J: TRBJ2-5; length: 14; D: TRBD2; V: TRBV6-6; size: -
DNA: TGTGCCAGCAGCCTCGGACAAACCCAAGAGACCCAGTACTTC; CDR3: CASSLGQTQETQYF; J: TRBJ2-5; length: 14; D: -; V: TRBV2; size: -
DNA: TGTGCCAGCAGTCCCGGACAGGGGAACTATGGCTACACCTTC; CDR3: CASSPGQGNYGYTF; J: TRBJ1-2; length: 14; D: TRBD1; V: TRBV6-6; size: -
DNA: TGTGCCAGCAGCTTGGAGGTCGCGGACACTGAAGCTTTCTTT; CDR3: CASSLEVADTEAFF; J: TRBJ1-1; length: 14; D: -; V: TRBV5-4; size: -
DNA: TGTGCCAGCAGCCCGACTAGCGGGAGCTACAATGAGCAGTTCTTC; CDR3: CASSPTSGSYNEQFF; J: TRBJ2-1; length: 15; D: TRBD2; V: TRBV11-1; size: few
DNA: TGTGCCAGCAGCCCAGGGCGGCTCCAAGAGACCCAGTACTTC; CDR3: CASSPGRLQETQYF; J: TRBJ2-5; length: 14; D: -; V: TRBV7-3; size: -
DNA: TGTGCCAGCAGTCAAGGACAGGGCCAGTACTTC; CDR3: CASSQGQGQYF; J: TRBJ2-7; length: 11; D: TRBD1; V: TRBV27; size: few
DNA: TGTGCCAGCTCCGGGGGGAGGGGCTCCTACAATGAGCAGTTCTTC; CDR3: CASSGGRGSYNEQFF; J: TRBJ2-1; length: 15; D: TRBD2; V: TRBV18; size: few
DNA: TGTGCCAGCAACAAATATACAGGGGCCACTGAAGCTTTCTTT; CDR3: CASNKYTGATEAFF; J: TRBJ1-1; length: 14; D: TRBD1; V: TRBV9; size: -
DNA: TGTGCCAGCAGCCAAGTTAAGGGACAGGGAGGACAGCCCCAGCATTTT; CDR3: CASSQVKGQGGQPQHF; J: TRBJ1-5; length: 16; D: TRBD1; V: TRBV14; size: few
DNA: TGTGCCAGCAGCCCAGGGGGAGGCAGGATGCAAGAGACCCAGTACTTC; CDR3: CASSPGGGRMQETQYF; J: TRBJ2-5; length: 16; D: -; V: TRBV7-2; size: few
DNA: TGTGCCAGCAGCTTATCAGGGAATCAGCCCCAGCATTTT; CDR3: CASSLSGNQPQHF; J: TRBJ1-5; length: 13; D: -; V: TRBV7-9; size: -
DNA: TGTGCCAGCAGCTTAGCACTTTACAATGAGCAGTTCTTC; CDR3: CASSLALYNEQFF; J: TRBJ2-1; length: 13; D: -; V: TRBV11-2; size: few
DNA: TGTGCCAGCAGGAAGGGAGGGCGGGGGCTTGATGGCTACACCTTC; CDR3: CASRKGGRGLDGYTF; J: TRBJ1-2; length: 15; D: -; V: TRBV28; size: few
DNA: TGTGCCAGCAGTACAGGGGTGGAGGGCTACACCTTC; CDR3: CASSTGVEGYTF; J: TRBJ1-2; length: 12; D: TRBD1; V: TRBV7-9; size: -
DNA: TGTGCCAGCAGTTACCCGGCCCAGGAAACCTACGAGCAGTACTTC; CDR3: CASSYPAQETYEQYF; J: TRBJ2-7; length: 15; D: -; V: TRBV6-6; size: few
DNA: TGCAGCGTTGAAGATTGGGCTAGCGGGAATGAGCAGTTCTTC; CDR3: CSVEDWASGNEQFF; J: TRBJ2-1; length: 14; D: TRBD2; V: TRBV29-1; size: -
DNA: TGTGCCATCAGTGAGGCCCGGACAGGGCAGACCGGGGAGCTGTTTTTT; CDR3: CAISEARTGQTGELFF; J: TRBJ2-2; length: 16; D: TRBD1; V: TRBV10-3; size: -